These 17 T cell receptor beta chains were all obtained from the same sample, sequenced in a study of blood T cells in healthy people across ages. A second PCR, run for roughly 7 to 11 cycles, used a sample-barcoded 5' primer plus a J-beta primer mix. One entry per CDR3 protein, called by TCRdb with MiXCR from the 5' RACE reads. Of hundreds of thousands of distinct CDR3 sequences detected, more than 55% appear once; the ten largest clones hold around 25%. The specimen was blood. The origin of the receptors is a man aged 35 to 55 in good health.

This rearrangement joins TRBV28 to TRBJ2-1, with D perhaps matching TRBD2 (5 bases). Per germline, CDR1 MDHEN and CDR2 SYDVKM. Trimming left V 5 bases short and J 8 bases short, with 13 bases between. The CDR3 is 13 amino acids. CDR3: CASSPEGNDEQFF. For the CDR3, the DNA is TGTGCCAGCAGTCCTGAGGGTAACGATGAGCAGTTCTTC.

CDR3 amino acids: CASSPTSASYNEQYF. The CDR3 DNA reads TGTGCCAGCAGTCCAACTAGCGCCTCCTACAATGAGCAGTACTTC. The rearrangement joins TRBV27 to TRBJ2-7, with 7 bases that match TRBD2. This CDR3 is 15 amino acids long. Germline trimming cut 5 bases from V and 7 bases from J; bases unmatched to any gene: 14. Germline V gene sequence: CDR1 MNHEY, CDR2 SMNVEV (reference sequence).

This sequence joins TRBV5-1 and TRBJ2-1; 14 positions match TRBD2. CDR1 is SGHRS and CDR2 is YFSETQ in the germline V gene. Losses at the gene ends were 4 bases for V and 0 bases for J; bases not matched to a gene: 6. This CDR3 comprises 18 residues. The CDR3 is CASSLKTSGRVSYNEQFF. The CDR3 region has the DNA TGCGCCAGCAGCCTAAAGACTAGCGGGAGGGTCTCCTACAATGAGCAGTTCTTC. The entire variable domain, with the rest obtained from reference TRBV5-1 and TRBJ2-1, is as follows: KAGVTQTPRYLIKTRGQQVTLSCSPISGHRSVSWYQQTPGQGLQFLFEYFSETQRNKGNFPGRFSGRQFSNSRSEMNVSTLELGDSALYLCASSLKTSGRVSYNEQFFGPGTRLTVL.

V gene TRBV3-1 combines with J gene TRBJ2-5, with unresolved D. The end of the DNA fits TRBJ2-7 better, so the J call may be wrong. Germline-derived CDR1 and CDR2 are LGHDT and YNNKEL (reference sequence). The CDR3 loop spans 15 amino acids. The CDR3 reads CASSPPDDGLYEQYF. The DNA for the CDR3 is TGTGCCAGCAGCCCTCCTGACGACGGATTATACGAGCAGTACTTC.

V gene TRBV10-3 combines with J gene TRBJ2-5, with TRBD2 as a possible D gene (7 bases). CDR3 length: 17 amino acids. The V gene's germline CDR1 is ENHRY and CDR2 SYGVKD. V lost 0 bases and J lost 1, with 15 bases in between. The CDR3 sequence: CAISESMRGGGQETQYF. CDR3 sequence (DNA): TGTGCCATCAGTGAGTCGATGAGGGGAGGGGGCCAAGAGACCCAGTACTTC.

This clonotype occurred a few times. This chain links TRBV20-1 with TRBJ1-2, with TRBD1 as a possible D gene (5 bases). Germline V CDR1 and CDR2: DFQATT, SNEGSKA (reference sequence). The CDR3 extends over 15 amino acids. Trimming shortened V by 1 base and J by 8 bases, and 20 bases separated the two germline ends. CDR3 amino acids: CSARGQTWARGGYTF. The CDR3 DNA is TGCAGTGCTAGAGGTCAAACTTGGGCCCGGGGGGGCTACACCTTC.

The chain uses TRBV5-5 and TRBJ2-3; D perhaps matches TRBD2 (5 bases). CDR1 is SGHKS and CDR2 is YYEKEE in the germline V gene (reference sequence). Trimming left V 7 bases short and J 3 bases short, with 18 bases between. The CDR3 consists of 15 residues. The CDR3, as DNA: TGTGCCAGCGGACTCTGGACCGTCGGGACAGATACGCAGTATTTT. It yields the protein CASGLWTVGTDTQYF.

This chain joins TRBV27 and TRBJ1-4; TRBD1 aligns across 7 bases. The CDR3 runs to 15 residues. The V segment lost 2 bases and the J segment 11 bases; nucleotides outside the gene matches: 11. Looked up from germline, CDR1 is MNHEY and CDR2 is SMNVEV (reference sequence). The CDR3 spells CASSLDMAGGRKLFF. CDR3 in DNA: TGTGCCAGCAGTTTAGATATGGCAGGGGGTAGGAAACTGTTTTTT.

The chain couples TRBV20-1 to TRBJ2-5; D is uncertain. The V and J ends lost 6 bases and 9 bases respectively, with 11 bases between them. Per germline, CDR1 DFQATT and CDR2 SNEGSKA (reference sequence). The CDR3 has 10 residues. The DNA for the CDR3 is TGCAGTGCCGACGAAGATCCCCAGTACTTC. It yields the protein CSADEDPQYF.

There are a few counts of this clonotype. The chain uses TRBV20-1 and TRBJ2-3; 7 bases match TRBD1. The CDR3 spans 13 residues. V trimming: 5 bases; J trimming: 5 bases; junction bases outside the gene matches: 7. Germline lookup yields CDR1 DFQATT and CDR2 SNEGSKA (reference sequence). Here the CDR3 reads CSAVTGNQDTQYF. The CDR3 nucleotides are TGCAGTGCTGTGACAGGGAATCAAGATACGCAGTATTTT.

V is TRBV6-1 and J is TRBJ2-7; the D gene could be TRBD1 or TRBD2 (5 bases each). V dropped 6 bases and J dropped 7 bases, with 16 bases sitting between them. Germline V gene data show CDR1 as MNHNS and CDR2 as SASEGT. The CDR3 covers 13 residues. Written as DNA, the CDR3 is TGTGCCAGCAGGGGGGTAGGGGTAGCAGAGCAGTACTTC. This codes for CASRGVGVAEQYF.

The chain couples TRBV29-1 to TRBJ2-7; either TRBD1 or TRBD2 may supply D (5 bases each). CDR1 is SQVTM, CDR2 ANQGSEA, per germline. Trimming removed 6 bases from V and 0 bases from J, with 12 bases in between. This CDR3 contains 13 residues. Here the CDR3 reads CSVRGRASYEQYF. In nucleotides, the CDR3 is TGCAGCGTCCGGGGACGGGCCTCCTACGAGCAGTACTTC.

This chain uses TRBV20-1 with TRBJ2-1; no clear D. CDR1 and CDR2 (germline): DFQATT, SNEGSKA (reference sequence). V lost 7 bases and J lost 5, with 12 bases in between. This CDR3 is 12 amino acids long. CDR3 nucleotides: TGCAGTGTTAGCCGACTGGACAATGAGCAGTTCTTC. Residues: CSVSRLDNEQFF.

This clonotype was observed a handful of times. This sequence joins TRBV2 and TRBJ2-5; D may be TRBD1 (6 bases). Germline V CDR1 and CDR2: SNHLY, FYNNEI. The CDR3 is 13 residues long. The ends were cut back, 10 bases at V and 1 base at J, with 13 bases in the middle. The CDR3 DNA follows: TGTGCCACCAGGACAGCAACCCAAGAGACCCAGTACTTC. Translated, it gives CATRTATQETQYF. The entire variable domain, with the rest obtained from reference TRBV2 and TRBJ2-5, is as follows: EPEVTQTPSHQVTQMGQEVILRCVPISNHLYFYWYRQILGQKVEFLVSFYNNEISEKSEIFDDQFSVERPDGSNFTLKIRSTKLEDSAMYFCATRTATQETQYFGPGTRLLVL.

For this clonotype: The junction shows a germline mismatch at one end, possibly a read error. As DNA, the CDR3 is TGTGCCAGCAGGTACTCCGGGGCAAACGAGCAGTACTTC. It is translated as CASRYSGANEQYF. V and J are TRBV6-6 and TRBJ2-7; D may be TRBD1 or TRBD2 (5 bases each). This CDR3 contains 13 residues. Germline CDR1 MNHNY, CDR2 SVGAGI (reference sequence).

The chain uses TRBV5-6 and TRBJ1-1; no definite D call. This CDR3 is built from 14 residues. V lost 4 bases and J lost 6, with 16 bases in between. Germline CDR1 SGHDT, CDR2 YYEEEE. CDR3 sequence (DNA): TGTGCCAGCAGCCCCGGAGGTAGGTCGGCTGAAGCTTTCTTT. Translating it yields CASSPGGRSAEAFF.

Comments on this clonotype: Sequence at one end of the junction differs from germline and may be a read error. The chain joins TRBV6-5 to TRBJ2-7; 9 nucleotides align to TRBD2. CDR1 is MNHEY and CDR2 is SVGAGI in the germline V gene. The CDR3 loop spans 16 amino acids. The CDR3 loop reads CASSPIIAGASDERYF. CDR3 nucleotide sequence: TGTGCCAGCAGTCCTATTATAGCGGGAGCCAGCGACGAGCGGTACTTC.